This paragraph covers one T cell receptor beta chain sequence. Its target is unknown. This entry is derived from a study of identifying expanded T cells in peripheral blood. Assay used: immunoSEQ multiplex PCR; TCRdb lists only in-frame clones, some missing. Of more than 50,000 clones listed, around 83% were seen once; the top ten hold 15% to 20%. Study-wide points: Clone count variance between approximately two-week samples rose with total template count. About 1.2 clones differed between technical replicates, versus about 16 and 19 over time.

The length of the CDR3 is 15 residues. Looked up from germline, CDR1 is SGHAT and CDR2 is FQNNGV. The ends were cut back, 5 bases at V and 6 bases at J, with 19 bases in the middle. During the collection period, no donor immune events like infections were recorded. This sequence was found in a person aged 18 to 70 in good health. Specimen: blood. This chain joins TRBV11-2 and TRBJ1-1; D is ambiguous. CDR3 nucleotides: TGTGCCAGCAGCCCTCGTAGGGCAGGTAATGCTGAAGCTTTCTTT. This codes for CASSPRRAGNAEAFF.